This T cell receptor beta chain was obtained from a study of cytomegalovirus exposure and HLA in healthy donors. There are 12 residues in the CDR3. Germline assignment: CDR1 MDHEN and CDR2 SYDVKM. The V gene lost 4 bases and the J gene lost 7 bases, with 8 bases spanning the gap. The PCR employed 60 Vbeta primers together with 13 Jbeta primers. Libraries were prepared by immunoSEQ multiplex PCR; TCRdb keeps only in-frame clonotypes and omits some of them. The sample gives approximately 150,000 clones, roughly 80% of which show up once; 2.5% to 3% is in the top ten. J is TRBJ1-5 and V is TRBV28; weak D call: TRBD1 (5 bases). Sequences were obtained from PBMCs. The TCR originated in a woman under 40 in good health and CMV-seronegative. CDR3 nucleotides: TGTGCCAGCAGTTACGGGGGACAGCCCCAGCATTTT. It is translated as CASSYGGQPQHF.